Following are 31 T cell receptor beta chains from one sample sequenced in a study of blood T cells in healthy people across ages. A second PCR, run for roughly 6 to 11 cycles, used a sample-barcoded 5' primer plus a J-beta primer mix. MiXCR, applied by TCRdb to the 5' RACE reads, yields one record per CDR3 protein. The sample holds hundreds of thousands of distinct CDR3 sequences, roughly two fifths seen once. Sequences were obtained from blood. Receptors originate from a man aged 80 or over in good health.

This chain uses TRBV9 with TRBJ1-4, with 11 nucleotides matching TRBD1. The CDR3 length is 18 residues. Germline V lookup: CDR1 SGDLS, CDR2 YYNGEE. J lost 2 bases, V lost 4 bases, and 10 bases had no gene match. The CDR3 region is CASSLASGTGGTNEKLFF. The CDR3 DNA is TGTGCCAGCAGCTTAGCCTCCGGGACAGGGGGTACTAATGAAAAACTGTTTTTT.

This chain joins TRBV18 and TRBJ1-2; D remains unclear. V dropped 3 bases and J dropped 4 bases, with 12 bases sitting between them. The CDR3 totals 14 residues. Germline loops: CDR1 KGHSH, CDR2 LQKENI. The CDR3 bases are TGTGCCAGCTCACCCCGGACGGAGACCTATGGCTACACCTTC. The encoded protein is CASSPRTETYGYTF.

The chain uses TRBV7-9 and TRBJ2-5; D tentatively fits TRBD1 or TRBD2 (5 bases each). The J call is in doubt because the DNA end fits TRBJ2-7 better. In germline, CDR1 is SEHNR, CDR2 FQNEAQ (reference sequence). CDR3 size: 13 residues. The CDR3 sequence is CASNRDGLYEQYF. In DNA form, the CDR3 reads TGTGCCAGCAACCGGGACGGCCTCTACGAGCAGTACTTC.

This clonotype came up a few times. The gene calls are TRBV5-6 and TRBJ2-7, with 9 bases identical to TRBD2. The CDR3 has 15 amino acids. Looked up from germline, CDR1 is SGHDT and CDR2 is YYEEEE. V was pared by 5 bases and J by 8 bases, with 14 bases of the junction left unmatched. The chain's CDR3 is CASRQLAGAATKQYF. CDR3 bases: TGTGCCAGCAGGCAATTAGCGGGAGCGGCTACGAAGCAGTACTTC.

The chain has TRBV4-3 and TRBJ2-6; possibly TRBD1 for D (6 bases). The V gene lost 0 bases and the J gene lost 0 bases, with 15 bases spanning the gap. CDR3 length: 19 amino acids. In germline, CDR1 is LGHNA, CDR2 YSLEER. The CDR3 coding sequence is TGCGCCAGCAGCCAAGATGCTGGGGGCGTCTTCTCTGGGGCCAACGTCCTGACTTTC. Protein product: CASSQDAGGVFSGANVLTF.

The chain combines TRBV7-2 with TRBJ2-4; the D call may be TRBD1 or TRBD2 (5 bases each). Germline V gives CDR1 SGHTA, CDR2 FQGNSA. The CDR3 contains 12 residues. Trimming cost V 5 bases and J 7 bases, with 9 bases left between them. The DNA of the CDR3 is TGTGCCAGCAGCCAGGGACGGAACATTCAGTACTTC. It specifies CASSQGRNIQYF.

The CDR3 nucleotides are TGTGCCAGCAGTTTAGGGACTAGCGGGAAACTCACAGATACGCAGTATTTT. Encoded protein: CASSLGTSGKLTDTQYF. The chain is built from TRBV28 and TRBJ2-3; 13 nucleotides match TRBD2. CDR3 length: 17 amino acids. The junction had 4 bases not matched to a gene; V was cut back by 2 bases and J by 2 bases. Germline assignment: CDR1 MDHEN and CDR2 SYDVKM.

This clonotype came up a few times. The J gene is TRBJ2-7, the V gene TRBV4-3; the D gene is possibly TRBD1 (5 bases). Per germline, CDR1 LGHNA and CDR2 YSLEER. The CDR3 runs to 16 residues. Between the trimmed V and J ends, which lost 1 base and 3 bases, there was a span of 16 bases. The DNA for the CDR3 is TGCGCCAGCAGCCAAGTAAGGGGCCAACTCGGCTACGAGCAGTACTTC. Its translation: CASSQVRGQLGYEQYF.

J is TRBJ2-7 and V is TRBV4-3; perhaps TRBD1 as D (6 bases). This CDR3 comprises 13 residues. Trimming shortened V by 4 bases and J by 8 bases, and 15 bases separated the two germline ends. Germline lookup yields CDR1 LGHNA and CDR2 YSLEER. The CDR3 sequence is CASSREQGVKQYF. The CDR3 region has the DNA TGCGCCAGCAGCCGGGAACAGGGCGTCAAGCAGTACTTC.

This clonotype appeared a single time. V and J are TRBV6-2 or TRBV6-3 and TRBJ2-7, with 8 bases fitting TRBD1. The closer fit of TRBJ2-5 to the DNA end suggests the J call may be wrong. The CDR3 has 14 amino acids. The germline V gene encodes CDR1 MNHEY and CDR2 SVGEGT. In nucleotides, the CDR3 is TGTGCCAGCAGTGTCACAGGGGGGTTAGAGACCCAGTACTTC. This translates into CASSVTGGLETQYF.

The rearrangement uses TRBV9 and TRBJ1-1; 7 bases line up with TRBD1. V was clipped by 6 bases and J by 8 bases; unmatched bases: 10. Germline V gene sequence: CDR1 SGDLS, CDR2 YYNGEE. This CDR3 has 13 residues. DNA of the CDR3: TGTGCCAGCACCGATTGGAGACAGGGCGAAGCTTTCTTT. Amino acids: CASTDWRQGEAFF.

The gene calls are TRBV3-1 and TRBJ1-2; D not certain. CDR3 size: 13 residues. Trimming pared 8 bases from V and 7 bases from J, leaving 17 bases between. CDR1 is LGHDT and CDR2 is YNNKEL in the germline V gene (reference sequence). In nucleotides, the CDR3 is TGTGCCAGCCCTCGAGCTTGCGTGAGTGGCTACACCTTC. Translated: CASPRACVSGYTF.

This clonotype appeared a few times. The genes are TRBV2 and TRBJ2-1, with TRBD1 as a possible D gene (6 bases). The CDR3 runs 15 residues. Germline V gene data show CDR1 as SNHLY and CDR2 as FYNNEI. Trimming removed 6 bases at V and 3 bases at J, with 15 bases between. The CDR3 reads CASSARGGYYNEQFF. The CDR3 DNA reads TGTGCCAGCAGCGCCAGAGGGGGTTACTACAATGAGCAGTTCTTC.

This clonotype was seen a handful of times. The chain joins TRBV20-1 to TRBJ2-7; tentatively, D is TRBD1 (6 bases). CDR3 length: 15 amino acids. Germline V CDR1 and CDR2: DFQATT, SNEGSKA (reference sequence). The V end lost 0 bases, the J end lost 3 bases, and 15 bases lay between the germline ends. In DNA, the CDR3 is TGCAGTGCTAGAGATGGGCAAGGGGGAAACTACGAGCAGTACTTC. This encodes CSARDGQGGNYEQYF.

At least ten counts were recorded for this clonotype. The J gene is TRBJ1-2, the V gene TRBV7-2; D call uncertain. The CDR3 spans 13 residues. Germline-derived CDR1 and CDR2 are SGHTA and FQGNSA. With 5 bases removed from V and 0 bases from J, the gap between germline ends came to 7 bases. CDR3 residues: CASSPRTNYGYTF. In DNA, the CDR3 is TGTGCCAGCAGCCCACGGACTAACTATGGCTACACCTTC. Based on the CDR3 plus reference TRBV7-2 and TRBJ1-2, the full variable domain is GAGVSQSPSNKVTEKGKDVELRCDPISGHTALYWYRQSLGQGLEFLIYFQGNSAPDKSGLPSDRFSAERTGGSVSTLTIQRTQQEDSAVYLCASSPRTNYGYTFGSGTRLTVV.

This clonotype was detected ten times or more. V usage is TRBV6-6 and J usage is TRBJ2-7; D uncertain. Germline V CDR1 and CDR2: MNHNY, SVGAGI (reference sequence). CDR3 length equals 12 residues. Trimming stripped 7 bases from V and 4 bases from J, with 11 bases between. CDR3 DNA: TGTGCCAGCAAGGAGACACCTTACGAGCAGTACTTC. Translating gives CASKETPYEQYF.

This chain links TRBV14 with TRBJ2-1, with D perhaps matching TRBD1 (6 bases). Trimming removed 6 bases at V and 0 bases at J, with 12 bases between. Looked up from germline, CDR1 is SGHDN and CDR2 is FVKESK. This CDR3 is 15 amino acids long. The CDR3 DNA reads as TGTGCCAGCAGACCACAGGGTTTCTCCTACAATGAGCAGTTCTTC. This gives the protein CASRPQGFSYNEQFF.

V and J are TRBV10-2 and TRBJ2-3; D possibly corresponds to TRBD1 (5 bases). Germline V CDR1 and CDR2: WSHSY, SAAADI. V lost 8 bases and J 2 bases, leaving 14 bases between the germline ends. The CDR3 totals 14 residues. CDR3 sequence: CASGWGPNTDTQYF. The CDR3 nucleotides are TGCGCCAGCGGATGGGGCCCTAACACAGATACGCAGTATTTT.

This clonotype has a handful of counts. CDR3 nucleotide sequence: TGTGCCAGCGGGTCTAGGCCAACTAATGAAAAACTGTTTTTT. As protein: CASGSRPTNEKLFF. The chain carries TRBV12-3 or TRBV12-4 and TRBJ1-4; no clear D. Between the trimmed V and J ends, which lost 8 bases and 0 bases, there was a span of 10 bases. This CDR3 contains 14 residues.

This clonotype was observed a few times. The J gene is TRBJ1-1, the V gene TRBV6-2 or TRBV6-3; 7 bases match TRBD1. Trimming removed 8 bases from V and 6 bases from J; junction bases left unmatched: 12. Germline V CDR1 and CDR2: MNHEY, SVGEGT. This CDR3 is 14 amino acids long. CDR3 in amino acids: CASPQGNGRPEAFF. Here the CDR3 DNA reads TGTGCCAGCCCACAGGGGAACGGGAGACCTGAAGCTTTCTTT.

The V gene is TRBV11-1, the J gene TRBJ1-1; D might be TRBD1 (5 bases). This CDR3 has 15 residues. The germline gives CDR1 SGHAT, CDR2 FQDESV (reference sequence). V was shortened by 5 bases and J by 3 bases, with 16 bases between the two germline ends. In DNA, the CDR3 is TGTGCCAGCAGCCCTCGGGGTGGGGCTCACACTGAAGCTTTCTTT. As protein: CASSPRGGAHTEAFF.

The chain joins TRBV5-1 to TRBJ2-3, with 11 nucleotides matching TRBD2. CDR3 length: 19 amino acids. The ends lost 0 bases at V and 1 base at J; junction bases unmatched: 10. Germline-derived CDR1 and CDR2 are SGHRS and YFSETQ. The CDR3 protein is CASSLASLAGVRRTDTQYF. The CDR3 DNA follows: TGCGCCAGCAGCTTGGCCTCACTAGCGGGGGTCCGCCGCACAGATACGCAGTATTTT.

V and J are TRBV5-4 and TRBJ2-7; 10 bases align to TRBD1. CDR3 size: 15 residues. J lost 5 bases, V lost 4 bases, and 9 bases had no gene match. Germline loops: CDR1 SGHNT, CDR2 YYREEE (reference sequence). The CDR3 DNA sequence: TGTGCCAGCAGCCCGACCGGGACAGGGGCCCACGAGCAGTACTTC. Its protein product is CASSPTGTGAHEQYF.

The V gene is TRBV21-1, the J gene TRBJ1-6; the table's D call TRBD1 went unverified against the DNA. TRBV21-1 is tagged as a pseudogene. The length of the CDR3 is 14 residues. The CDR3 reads CASTLGRRNSPLHF. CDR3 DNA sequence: TGTGCCAGCACCCTGGGCCGGCGAAATTCACCCCTCCACTTT.

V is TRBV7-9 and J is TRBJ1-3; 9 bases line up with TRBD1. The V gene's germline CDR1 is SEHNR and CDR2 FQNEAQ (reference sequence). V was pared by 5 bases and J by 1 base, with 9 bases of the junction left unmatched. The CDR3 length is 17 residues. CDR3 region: CASSPELGQGSGNTIYF. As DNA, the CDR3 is TGTGCCAGCAGCCCCGAGCTGGGACAGGGATCTGGAAACACCATATATTTT.

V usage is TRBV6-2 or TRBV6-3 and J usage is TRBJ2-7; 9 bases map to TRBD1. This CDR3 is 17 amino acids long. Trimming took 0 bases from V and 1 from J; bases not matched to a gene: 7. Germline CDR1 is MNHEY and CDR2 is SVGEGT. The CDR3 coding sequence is TGTGCCAGCAGTTACTCGACAGGGACAGGGTGGTCCTACGAGCAGTACTTC. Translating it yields CASSYSTGTGWSYEQYF.

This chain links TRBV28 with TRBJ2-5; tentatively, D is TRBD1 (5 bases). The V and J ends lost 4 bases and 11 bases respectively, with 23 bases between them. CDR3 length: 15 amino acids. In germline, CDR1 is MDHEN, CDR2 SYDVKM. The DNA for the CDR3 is TGTGCCAGCAGTTCACTCGGACACCTATACAATGAGCAGTACTTC. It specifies CASSSLGHLYNEQYF.

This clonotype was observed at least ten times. The chain's CDR3 is CSASDDRKSSYEQYF. As DNA, the CDR3 is TGCAGTGCTAGCGATGACCGTAAGAGCTCCTACGAGCAGTACTTC. J is TRBJ2-7 and V is TRBV20-1; D is unclear. V lost 3 bases to trimming and J lost 0 bases, with 15 bases between them. CDR3 length equals 15 residues. From germline, CDR1 is DFQATT and CDR2 SNEGSKA (reference sequence).

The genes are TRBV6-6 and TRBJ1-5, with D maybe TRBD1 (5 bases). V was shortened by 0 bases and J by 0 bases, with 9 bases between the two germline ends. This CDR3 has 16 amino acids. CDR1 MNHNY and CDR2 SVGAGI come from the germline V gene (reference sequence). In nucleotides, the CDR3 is TGTGCCAGCAGTTACTCAGGGGTTTATAGCAATCAGCCCCAGCATTTT. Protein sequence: CASSYSGVYSNQPQHF.

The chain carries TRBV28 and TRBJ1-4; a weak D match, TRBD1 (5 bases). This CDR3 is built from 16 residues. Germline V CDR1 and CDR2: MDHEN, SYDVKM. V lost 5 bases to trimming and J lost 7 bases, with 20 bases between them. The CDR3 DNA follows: TGTGCCAGCAGTCCACTACGAATGGCAGGGCGTGAAAAACTGTTTTTT. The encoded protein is CASSPLRMAGREKLFF.

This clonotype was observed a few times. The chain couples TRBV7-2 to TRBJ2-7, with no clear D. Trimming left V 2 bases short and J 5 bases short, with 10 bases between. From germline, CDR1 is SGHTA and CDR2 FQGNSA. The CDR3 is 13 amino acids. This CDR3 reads CASSLRGVHEQYF. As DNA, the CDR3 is TGTGCCAGCAGCTTACGAGGAGTCCACGAGCAGTACTTC.